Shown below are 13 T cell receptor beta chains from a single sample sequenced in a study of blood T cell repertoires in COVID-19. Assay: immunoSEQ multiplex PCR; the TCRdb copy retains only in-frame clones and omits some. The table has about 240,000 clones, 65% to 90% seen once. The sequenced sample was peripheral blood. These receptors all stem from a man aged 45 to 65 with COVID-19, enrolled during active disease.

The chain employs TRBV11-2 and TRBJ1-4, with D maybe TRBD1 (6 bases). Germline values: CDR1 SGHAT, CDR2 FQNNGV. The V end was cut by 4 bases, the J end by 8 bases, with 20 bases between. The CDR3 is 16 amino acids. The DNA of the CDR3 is TGTGCCAGCAGCTCAATCGTATCAGGGGCCGGGGAAAAACTGTTTTTT. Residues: CASSSIVSGAGEKLFF.

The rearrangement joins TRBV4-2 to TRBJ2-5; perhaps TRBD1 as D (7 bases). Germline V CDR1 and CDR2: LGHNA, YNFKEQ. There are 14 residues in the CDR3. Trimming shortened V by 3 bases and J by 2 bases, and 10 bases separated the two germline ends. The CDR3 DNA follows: TGTGCCAGCAGCCAGGGGGGACAGCAAGAGACCCAGTACTTC. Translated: CASSQGGQQETQYF.

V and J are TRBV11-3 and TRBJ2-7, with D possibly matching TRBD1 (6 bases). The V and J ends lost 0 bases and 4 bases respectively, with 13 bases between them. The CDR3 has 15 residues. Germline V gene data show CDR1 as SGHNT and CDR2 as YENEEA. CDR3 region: CASSLEYGGGYEQYF. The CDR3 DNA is TGTGCCAGCAGCTTAGAATATGGGGGCGGATACGAGCAGTACTTC.

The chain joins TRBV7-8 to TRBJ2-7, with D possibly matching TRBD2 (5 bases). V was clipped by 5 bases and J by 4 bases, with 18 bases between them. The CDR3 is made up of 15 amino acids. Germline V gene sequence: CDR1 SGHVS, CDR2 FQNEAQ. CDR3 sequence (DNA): TGTGCCAGCAGCCCCCGAGGAGGCCCAATATACGAGCAGTACTTC. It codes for CASSPRGGPIYEQYF.

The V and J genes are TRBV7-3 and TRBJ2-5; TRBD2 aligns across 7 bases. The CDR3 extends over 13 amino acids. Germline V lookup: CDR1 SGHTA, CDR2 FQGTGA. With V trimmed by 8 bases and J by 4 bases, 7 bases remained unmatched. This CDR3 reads CASSGGMGETQYF. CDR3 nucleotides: TGTGCCAGCTCCGGGGGGATGGGAGAGACCCAGTACTTC. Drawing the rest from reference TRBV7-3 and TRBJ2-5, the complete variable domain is GAGVSQTPSNKVTEKGKYVELRCDPISGHTALYWYRQSLGQGPEFLIYFQGTGAADDSGLPNDRFFAVRPEGSVSTLKIQRTERGDSAVYLCASSGGMGETQYFGPGTRLLVL.

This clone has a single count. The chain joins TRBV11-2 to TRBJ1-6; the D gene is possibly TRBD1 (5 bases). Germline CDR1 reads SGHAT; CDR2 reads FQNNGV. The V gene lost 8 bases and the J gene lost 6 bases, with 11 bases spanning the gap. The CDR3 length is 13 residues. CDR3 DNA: TGTGCCAGCTCCGACAGATCTAATTCACCCCTCCACTTT. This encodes CASSDRSNSPLHF.

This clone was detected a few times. DNA for the CDR3: TGTGCCAGCACAAGGGAGGGCGGCTATGGCTACACCTTC. Its translation is CASTREGGYGYTF. V is TRBV2 and J is TRBJ1-2, with D unresolved. The CDR3 has 13 amino acids. Germline V lookup: CDR1 SNHLY, CDR2 FYNNEI. The germline V and J ends were trimmed by 7 bases and 4 bases, with 13 bases remaining between them.

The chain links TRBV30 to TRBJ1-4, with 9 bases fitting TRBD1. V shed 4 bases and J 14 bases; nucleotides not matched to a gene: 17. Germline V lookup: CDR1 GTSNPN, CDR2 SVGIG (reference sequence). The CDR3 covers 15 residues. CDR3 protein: CAWTTLLDRGKRLFF. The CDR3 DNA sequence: TGTGCCTGGACAACCCTTCTGGACAGGGGAAAAAGGCTGTTTTTT.

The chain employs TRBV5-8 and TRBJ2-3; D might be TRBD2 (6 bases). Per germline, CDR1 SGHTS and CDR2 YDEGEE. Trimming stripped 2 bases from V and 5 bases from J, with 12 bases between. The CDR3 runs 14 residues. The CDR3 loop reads CASSFSGDGDTQYF. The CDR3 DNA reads TGTGCCAGCAGCTTTTCGGGGGATGGAGATACGCAGTATTTT. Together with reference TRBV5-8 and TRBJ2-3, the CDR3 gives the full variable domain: EAGVTQSPTHLIKTRGQQATLRCSPISGHTSVYWYQQALGLGLQFLLWYDEGEERNRGNFPPRFSGRQFPNYSSELNVNALELEDSALYLCASSFSGDGDTQYFGPGTRLTVL.

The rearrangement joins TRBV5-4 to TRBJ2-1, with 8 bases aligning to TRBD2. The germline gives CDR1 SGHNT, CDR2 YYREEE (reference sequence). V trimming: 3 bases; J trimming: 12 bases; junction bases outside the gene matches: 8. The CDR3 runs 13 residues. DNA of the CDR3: TGTGCCAGCAGCTCCCCCGGGACTAGATGGCAGTTCTTC. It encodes CASSSPGTRWQFF.

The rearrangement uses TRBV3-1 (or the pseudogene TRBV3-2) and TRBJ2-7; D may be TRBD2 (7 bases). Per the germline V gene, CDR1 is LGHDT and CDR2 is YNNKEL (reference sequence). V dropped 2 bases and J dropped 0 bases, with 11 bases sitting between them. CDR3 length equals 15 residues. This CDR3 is CASSQPGGISYEQYF. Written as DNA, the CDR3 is TGTGCCAGCAGCCAACCGGGGGGCATCTCCTACGAGCAGTACTTC.

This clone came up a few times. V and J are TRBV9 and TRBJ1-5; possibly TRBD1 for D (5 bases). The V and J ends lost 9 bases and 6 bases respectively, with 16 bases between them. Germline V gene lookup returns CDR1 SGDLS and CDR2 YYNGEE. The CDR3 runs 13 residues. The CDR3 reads CANSLGRAQPQHF. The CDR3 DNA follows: TGTGCCAACTCCCTGGGCAGGGCTCAGCCCCAGCATTTT.

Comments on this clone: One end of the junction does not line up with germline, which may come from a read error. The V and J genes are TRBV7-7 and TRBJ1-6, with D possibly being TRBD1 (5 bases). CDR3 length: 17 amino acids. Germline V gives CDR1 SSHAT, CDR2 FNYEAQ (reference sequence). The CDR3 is CASSLGASAGSNSPLHF. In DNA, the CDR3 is TGTGCTAGCAGCTTAGGGGCCTCGGCTGGTTCTAATTCACCCCTCCACTTT.